This T cell receptor (beta chain) came from a study of blood T cell repertoires in COVID-19 (dated by TCRdb to about 2020). Background on the whole study: Samples covering the acute and convalescent phases of COVID-19 were provided by collaborators in the United States, Italy and Spain. The material from the prospective study consisted of cDNA or gDNA derived from T cells, B-cell-depleted T cells, or PBMCs. The dataset comprised deeply sampled blood TCRbeta repertoires from subjects exposed to, actively infected with, or recovered from COVID-19. The repertoires were released in a freely available public database intended as a resource for research on the immune response to SARS-CoV-2. Samples were obtained from the ongoing ImmuneRACE study (first 160 participants) and from over a thousand subjects provided by 6 global collaborators. A de-identified subject ID, COVID-19 status, age in years and sex were almost always included in the sample metadata. Where available, HLA class I and class II types were taken from metadata supplied by the sample provider and were not determined by assay-based typing. Overall study outcomes, separate from this receptor: The quantity of clinical and demographic metadata differed by source and by participant and was supplied without curation.

CDR1 SNHLY and CDR2 FYNNEI were looked up in the germline V gene. Inclusive of the bounding cysteine and phenylalanine, the CDR3 is 15 residues long. The DNA shown is the 45-base CDR3, in frame from base 1. V is shortened by 1 base, J by 0 bases, and the region joining them spans 7 bases. The immunoSEQ Assay, a bias-controlled multiplex PCR, was used to amplify TCRbeta CDR3 regions from genomic DNA. For the original study's pipeline: The number of nucleated cells in each sample was estimated from the amplification of reference gene primers within the assay. To quantify the absolute abundance of each unique TCRbeta CDR3 rearrangement, sequence reads were collapsed and filtered. For each sample, productive Simpson clonality was calculated by taking the square root of Simpson's diversity index across productive rearrangements. Sourced from immuneACCESS, this table was stored by TCRdb with only in-frame sequences that have V and J called. A share of the clones is absent; for the studies checked, an unresolved V gene accounts for under half, and the remainder has no known explanation. V, J and clone size were drawn from that table, and D and trimming were deduced from the DNA. This sample lists 70,000 to 100,000 clones; 86% were detected once. Clones ranked in the top ten supply about 1.2% of the sample.

This clone was seen just once. The target of this receptor is not known. No base-level quality is on record; no much larger clone is a single base apart. Whole blood was collected in K2EDTA tubes by collaborating institutions according to the institutions' own protocols. For TCRbeta analysis, collaborator samples were shipped as frozen whole blood, as isolated PBMCs, or as DNA extracted from either sample type. The source of this sequence is an elderly man with active or convalescent COVID-19. This chain joins TRBV2 to TRBJ1-5, with no confident D gene call. The sample was peripheral blood. The base sequence is TGTGCCAGCAGTGAAGGGGAGGGTAGCAATCAGCCCCAGCATTTT. Protein translation: CASSEGEGSNQPQHF.